This T cell receptor (beta chain) came from a study of control samples from healthy donors and cancer patients (dated by TCRdb to 2018 to 2020). On this clone itself: Its antigen is unknown. The sample holds no much larger clone one base away, and base qualities are not on file.

Cut back by 10 bases and 4 bases, the V and J ends lie 10 bases apart. From the cysteine through the phenylalanine, the CDR3 covers 11 amino acids. The only DNA kept is the CDR3, 33 bases in frame from the first base. From a lookup of the germline V gene, CDR1 and CDR2 are MNHEY and SVGAGI. Library prep was done by the immunoSEQ multiplex PCR assay. TCRdb carries this immuneACCESS record with in-frame sequences only. Its versions omit some clonotypes, under half of them owing to an unresolved V gene in the studies checked, with the rest unexplained. This sample comprises about 92,000 clones, roughly four fifths of them detected only once. The ten largest clonotypes hold around 9.1% of the sample.

The sequence is built from TRBV6-5 and TRBJ1-2, with the identity of the D gene unclear. The TCR comes from an older woman in good health. Specimen: blood. For the CDR3, the sequence is CATAKGYGYTF. The DNA reads TGTGCCACCGCTAAGGGCTATGGCTACACCTTC.